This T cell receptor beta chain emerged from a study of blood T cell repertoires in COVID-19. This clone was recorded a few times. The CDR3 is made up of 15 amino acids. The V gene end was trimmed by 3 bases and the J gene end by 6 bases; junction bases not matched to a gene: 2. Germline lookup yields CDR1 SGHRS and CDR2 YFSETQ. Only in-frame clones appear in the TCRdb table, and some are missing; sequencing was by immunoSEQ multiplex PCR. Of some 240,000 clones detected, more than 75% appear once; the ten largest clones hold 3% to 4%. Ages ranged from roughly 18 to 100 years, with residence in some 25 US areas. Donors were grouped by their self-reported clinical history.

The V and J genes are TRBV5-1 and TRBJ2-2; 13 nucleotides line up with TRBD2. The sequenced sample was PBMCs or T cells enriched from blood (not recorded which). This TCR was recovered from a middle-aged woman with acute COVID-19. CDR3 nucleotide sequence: TGCGCCAGCAGCTCAGGACTAGCGGGAGCCGGGGAGCTGTTTTTT. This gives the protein CASSSGLAGAGELFF.